This T cell receptor beta chain was profiled in a study of cytomegalovirus exposure and HLA in healthy donors. At the level of the study: The 550 to 800 first-cohort repertoires and the approximately 110 validation repertoires shared the same platform, a later analysis reported. Study-level points and caveats: Listed as cytomegalovirus-associated were 164 TCR beta chains. Subsequent analysis of the roughly 120 validation repertoires found a tendency for first-cohort TCR clusters to co-occur.

The donors formed part of the roughly 120-subject validation cohort, distinct from the approximately 670-subject first cohort. Of note for this clone: Its antigen is undetermined.

Profiling relied on immunoSEQ multiplex PCR, and the TCRdb table lists in-frame clones only, not all of them. Of around 250,000 clones listed, about 92% were seen once; the top ten hold approximately 3.1%. Germline V CDR1 and CDR2: LGHNA, YSLEER. V was clipped by 4 bases and J by 2 bases; unmatched bases: 6. There are 15 residues in the CDR3. The chain combines TRBV4-3 with TRBJ2-7, with 9 bases lining up with TRBD1. Material: PBMCs. The clonotype originates from a woman in her 30s in good health and CMV-seronegative. CDR3: CASSPSGTGPYEQYF. The CDR3 DNA is TGCGCCAGCAGCCCCTCCGGGACAGGGCCCTACGAGCAGTACTTC.